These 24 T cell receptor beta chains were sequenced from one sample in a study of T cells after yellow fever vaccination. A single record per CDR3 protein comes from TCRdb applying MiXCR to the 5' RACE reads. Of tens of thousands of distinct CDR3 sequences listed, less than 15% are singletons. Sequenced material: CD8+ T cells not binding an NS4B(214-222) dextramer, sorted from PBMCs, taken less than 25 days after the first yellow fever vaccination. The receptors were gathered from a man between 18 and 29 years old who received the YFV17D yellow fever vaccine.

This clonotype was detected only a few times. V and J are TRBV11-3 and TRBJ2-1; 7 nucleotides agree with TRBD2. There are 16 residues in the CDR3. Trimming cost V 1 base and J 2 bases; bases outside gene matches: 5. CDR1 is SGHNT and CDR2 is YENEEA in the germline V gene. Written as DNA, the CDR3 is TGTGCCAGCAGCTTAGGTCTAGCGGAAGCCTACAATGAGCAGTTCTTC. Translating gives CASSLGLAEAYNEQFF.

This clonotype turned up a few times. The DNA of the CDR3 is TGTGCCAGCAGTTACTTTTCGGACACCGGGGAGCTGTTTTTT. Protein: CASSYFSDTGELFF. J is TRBJ2-2 and V is TRBV6-5; D uncertain. Looked up from germline, CDR1 is MNHEY and CDR2 is SVGAGI. Trimming shortened V by 1 base and J by 3 bases, and 6 bases separated the two germline ends. The CDR3 runs 14 residues.

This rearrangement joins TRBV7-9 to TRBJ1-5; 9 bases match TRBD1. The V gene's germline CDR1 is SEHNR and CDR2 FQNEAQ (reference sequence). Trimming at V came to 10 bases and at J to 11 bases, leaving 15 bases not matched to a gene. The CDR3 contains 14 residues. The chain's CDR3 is CATSIPGQGSTQHF. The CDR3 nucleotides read TGTGCCACCTCCATTCCGGGACAGGGTTCGACCCAGCATTTT.

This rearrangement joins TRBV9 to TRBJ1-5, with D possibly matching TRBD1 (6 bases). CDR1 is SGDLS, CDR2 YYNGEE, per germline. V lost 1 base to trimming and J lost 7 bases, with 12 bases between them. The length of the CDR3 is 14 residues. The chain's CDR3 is CASSVQGGPQPQHF. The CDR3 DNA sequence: TGTGCCAGCAGCGTACAAGGGGGGCCCCAGCCCCAGCATTTT.

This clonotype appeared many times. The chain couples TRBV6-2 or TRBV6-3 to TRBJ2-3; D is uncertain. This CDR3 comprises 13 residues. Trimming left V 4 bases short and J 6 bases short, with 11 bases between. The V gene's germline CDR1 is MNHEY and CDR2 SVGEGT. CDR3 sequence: CASSSNEADTQYF. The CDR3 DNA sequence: TGTGCCAGCAGTTCCAATGAGGCCGATACGCAGTATTTT.

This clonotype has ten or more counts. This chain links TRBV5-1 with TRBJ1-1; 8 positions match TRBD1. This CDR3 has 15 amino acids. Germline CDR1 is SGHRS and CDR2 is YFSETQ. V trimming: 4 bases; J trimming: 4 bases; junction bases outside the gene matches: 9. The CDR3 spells CASSPGTGLATEAFF. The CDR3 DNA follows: TGCGCCAGCAGCCCGGGGACAGGACTCGCCACTGAAGCTTTCTTT.

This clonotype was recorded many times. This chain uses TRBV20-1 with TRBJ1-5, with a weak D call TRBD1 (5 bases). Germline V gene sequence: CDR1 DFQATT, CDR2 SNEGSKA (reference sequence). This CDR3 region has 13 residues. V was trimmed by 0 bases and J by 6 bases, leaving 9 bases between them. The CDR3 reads CSAREGLAQPQHF. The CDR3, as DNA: TGCAGTGCTAGAGAGGGGCTAGCTCAGCCCCAGCATTTT.

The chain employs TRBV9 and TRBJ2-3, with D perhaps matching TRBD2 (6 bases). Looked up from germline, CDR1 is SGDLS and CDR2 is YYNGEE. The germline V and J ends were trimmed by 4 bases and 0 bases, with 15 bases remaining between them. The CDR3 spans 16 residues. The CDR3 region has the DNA TGTGCCAGCAGCCCCGGGGGAAGCCTTAGCACAGATACGCAGTATTTT. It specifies CASSPGGSLSTDTQYF.

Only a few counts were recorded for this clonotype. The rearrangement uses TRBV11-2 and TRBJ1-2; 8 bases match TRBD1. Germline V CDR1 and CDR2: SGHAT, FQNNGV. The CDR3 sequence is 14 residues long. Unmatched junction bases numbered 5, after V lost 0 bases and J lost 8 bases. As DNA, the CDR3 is TGTGCCAGCAGCTTAGAACGAGACAGGGGAGGCTACACCTTC. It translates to CASSLERDRGGYTF.

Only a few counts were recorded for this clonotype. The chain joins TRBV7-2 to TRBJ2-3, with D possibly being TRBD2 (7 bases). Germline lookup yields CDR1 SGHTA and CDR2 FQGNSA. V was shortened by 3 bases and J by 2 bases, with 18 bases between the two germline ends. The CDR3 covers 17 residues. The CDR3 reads CASSFIGGARFTDTQYF. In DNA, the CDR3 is TGTGCCAGCAGCTTTATAGGGGGGGCGAGATTCACAGATACGCAGTATTTT.

CDR3 in DNA: TGTGCCAGCAGCCCGGGGACGGGGGAGCAGTACGTC. It specifies CASSPGTGEQYV. The chain carries TRBV7-9 and TRBJ2-7, with D perhaps assigned TRBD1 or TRBD2 (5 bases each). Looked up from germline, CDR1 is SEHNR and CDR2 is FQNEAQ (reference sequence). V gave up 5 bases and J gave up 7 bases, with 12 bases separating them. This CDR3 has 12 amino acids.

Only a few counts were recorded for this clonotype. CDR3 bases: TGCGCCAGCAGCCCCCGGTGGGCCTACAATGAGCAGTTCTTC. It translates to CASSPRWAYNEQFF. V gene TRBV5-1 combines with J gene TRBJ2-1; D is unresolved. The V and J ends lost 4 bases and 2 bases respectively, with 10 bases between them. The CDR3 is made up of 14 amino acids. Germline lookup yields CDR1 SGHRS and CDR2 YFSETQ.

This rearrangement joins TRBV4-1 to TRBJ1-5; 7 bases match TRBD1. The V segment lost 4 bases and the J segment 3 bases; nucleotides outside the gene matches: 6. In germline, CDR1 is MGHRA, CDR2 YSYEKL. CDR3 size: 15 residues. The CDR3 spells CASSPGGSNNQPQHF. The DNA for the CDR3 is TGCGCCAGCAGCCCAGGGGGTTCAAACAATCAGCCCCAGCATTTT.

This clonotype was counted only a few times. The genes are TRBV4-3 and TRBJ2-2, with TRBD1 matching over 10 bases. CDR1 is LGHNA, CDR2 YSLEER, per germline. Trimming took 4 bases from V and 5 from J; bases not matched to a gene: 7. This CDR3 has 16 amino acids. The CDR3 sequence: CASSPRDRGNTGELFF. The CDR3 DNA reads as TGCGCCAGCAGCCCCCGGGACAGGGGAAATACCGGGGAGCTGTTTTTT.

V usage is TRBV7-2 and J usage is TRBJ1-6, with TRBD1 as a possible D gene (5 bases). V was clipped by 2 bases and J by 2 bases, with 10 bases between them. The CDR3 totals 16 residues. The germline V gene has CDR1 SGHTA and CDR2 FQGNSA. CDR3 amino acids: CASSLIWDPYNSPLHF. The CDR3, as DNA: TGTGCCAGCAGCTTAATCTGGGACCCCTATAATTCACCCCTCCACTTT. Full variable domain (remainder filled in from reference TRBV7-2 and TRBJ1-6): GAGVSQSPSNKVTEKGKDVELRCDPISGHTALYWYRQSLGQGLEFLIYFQGNSAPDKSGLPSDRFSAERTGGSVSTLTIQRTQQEDSAVYLCASSLIWDPYNSPLHFGNGTRLTVT.

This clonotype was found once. Here the CDR3 DNA reads TGCGCCAGCAGCCAAGTGGGCGGGGGGACCTTCTACGAGCAGTACTTC. Translated, it gives CASSQVGGGTFYEQYF. The genes are TRBV4-1 and TRBJ2-7; 8 nucleotides line up with TRBD2. The J segment lost 3 bases and the V segment lost 1 base, leaving 8 bases of the junction unmatched. Germline-derived CDR1 and CDR2 are MGHRA and YSYEKL. The CDR3 sequence is 16 residues long.

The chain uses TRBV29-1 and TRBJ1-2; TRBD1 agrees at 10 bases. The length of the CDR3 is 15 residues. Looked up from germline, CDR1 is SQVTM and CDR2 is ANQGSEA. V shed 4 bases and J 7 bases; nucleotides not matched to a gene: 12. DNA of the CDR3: TGCAGCGTTGTGGGGACAGGGGCTTCCCGGGTTGGCTACACCTTC. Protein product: CSVVGTGASRVGYTF.

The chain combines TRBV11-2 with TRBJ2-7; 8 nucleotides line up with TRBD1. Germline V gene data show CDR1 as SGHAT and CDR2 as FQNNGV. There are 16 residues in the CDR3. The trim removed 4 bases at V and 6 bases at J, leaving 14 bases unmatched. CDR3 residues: CASSSWTGTGNREQYF. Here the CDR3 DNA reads TGTGCCAGCAGCTCGTGGACCGGGACAGGTAATCGCGAGCAGTACTTC.

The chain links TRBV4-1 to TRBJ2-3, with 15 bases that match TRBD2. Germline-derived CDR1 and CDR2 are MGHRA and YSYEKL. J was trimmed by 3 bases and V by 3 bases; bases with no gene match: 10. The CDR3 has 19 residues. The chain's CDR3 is CASSQLGLAGGPGTDTQYF. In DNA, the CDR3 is TGCGCCAGCAGCCAGCTCGGACTAGCGGGGGGGCCGGGGACAGATACGCAGTATTTT.

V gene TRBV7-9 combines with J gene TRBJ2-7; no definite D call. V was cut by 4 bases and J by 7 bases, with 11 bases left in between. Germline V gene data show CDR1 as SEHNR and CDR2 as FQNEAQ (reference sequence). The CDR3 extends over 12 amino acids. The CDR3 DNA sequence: TGTGCCAGCAGCTCCTTAGGCAGGGAGCAGTACGTC. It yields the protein CASSSLGREQYV.

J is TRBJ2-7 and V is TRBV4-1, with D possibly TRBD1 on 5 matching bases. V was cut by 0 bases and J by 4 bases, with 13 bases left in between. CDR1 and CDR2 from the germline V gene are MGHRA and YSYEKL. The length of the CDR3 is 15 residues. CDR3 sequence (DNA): TGCGCCAGCAGCCAAGATGACAGCAGGATATACGAGCAGTACTTC. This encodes CASSQDDSRIYEQYF.

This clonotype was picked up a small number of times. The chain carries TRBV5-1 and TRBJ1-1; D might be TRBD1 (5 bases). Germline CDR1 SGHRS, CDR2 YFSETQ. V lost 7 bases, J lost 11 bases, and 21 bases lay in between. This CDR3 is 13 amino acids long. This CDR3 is CASRWGILGVAFF. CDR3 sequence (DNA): TGCGCCAGCCGGTGGGGAATCTTGGGGGTGGCTTTCTTT.

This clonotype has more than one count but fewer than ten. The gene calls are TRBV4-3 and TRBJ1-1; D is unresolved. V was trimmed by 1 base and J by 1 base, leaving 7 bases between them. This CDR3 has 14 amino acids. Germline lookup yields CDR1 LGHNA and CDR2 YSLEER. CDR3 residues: CASSQGLGNTEAFF. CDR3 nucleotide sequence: TGCGCCAGCAGCCAAGGGCTTGGGAACACTGAAGCTTTCTTT.

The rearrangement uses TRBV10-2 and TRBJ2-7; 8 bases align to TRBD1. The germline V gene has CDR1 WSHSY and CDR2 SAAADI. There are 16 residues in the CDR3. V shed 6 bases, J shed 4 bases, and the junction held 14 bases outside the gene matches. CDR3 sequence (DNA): TGCGCCAGCAGCCCACCGGGGACAGGTGGTTCTTACGAGCAGTACTTC. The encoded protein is CASSPPGTGGSYEQYF.